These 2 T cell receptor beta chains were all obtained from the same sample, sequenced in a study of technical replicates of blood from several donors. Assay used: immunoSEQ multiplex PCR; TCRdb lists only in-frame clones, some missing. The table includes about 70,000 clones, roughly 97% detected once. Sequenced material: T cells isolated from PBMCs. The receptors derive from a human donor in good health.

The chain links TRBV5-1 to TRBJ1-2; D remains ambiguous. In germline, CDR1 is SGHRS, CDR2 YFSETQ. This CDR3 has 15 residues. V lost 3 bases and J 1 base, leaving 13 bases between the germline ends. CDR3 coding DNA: TGCGCCAGCAGCTGGTCCACGAGGAGTAACTATGGCTACACCTTC. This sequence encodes CASSWSTRSNYGYTF.

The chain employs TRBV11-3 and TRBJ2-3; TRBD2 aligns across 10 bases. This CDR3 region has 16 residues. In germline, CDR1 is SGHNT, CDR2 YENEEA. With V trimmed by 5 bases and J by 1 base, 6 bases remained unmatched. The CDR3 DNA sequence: TGTGCCAGCAGCGTTTTAGCGGGGGGCCGCACAGATACGCAGTATTTT. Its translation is CASSVLAGGRTDTQYF.